This T cell receptor beta chain is from a study of naive and memory T cell subsets. Study-wide points: From naive to CM, EM and EMRA, diversity decreased and Gini increased.

Remarks on this clonotype: Its antigen is not known.

The CDR3 sequence is 14 residues long. Germline assignment: CDR1 SQVTM and CDR2 ANQGSEA. Two oligonucleotides, mixed equimolar, formed the beta constant-region primer covering TRBC1 and TRBC2. Ligated cDNA was amplified by four rounds of PCR with nested alpha and beta constant-region primers and SP2. The cDNA 3' end received a ligated single-stranded oligonucleotide carrying the SP2 primer and a 12-nucleotide UMI. TCRdb independently ran MiXCR on the UMI-ligation and nested PCR reads; one entry per CDR3 protein. The sample has some 82,000 distinct CDR3 sequences, 8% to 9.5% seen once. This TCR was recovered from a human donor in good health. Material for sequencing was naive CD8+ T cells from blood. The chain is built from TRBV29-1 and TRBJ2-1; D not certain. CDR3 protein: CSTAQAKPYNEQFF. The CDR3 DNA reads as TGCAGTACTGCTCAGGCGAAACCTTACAATGAGCAGTTCTTC.